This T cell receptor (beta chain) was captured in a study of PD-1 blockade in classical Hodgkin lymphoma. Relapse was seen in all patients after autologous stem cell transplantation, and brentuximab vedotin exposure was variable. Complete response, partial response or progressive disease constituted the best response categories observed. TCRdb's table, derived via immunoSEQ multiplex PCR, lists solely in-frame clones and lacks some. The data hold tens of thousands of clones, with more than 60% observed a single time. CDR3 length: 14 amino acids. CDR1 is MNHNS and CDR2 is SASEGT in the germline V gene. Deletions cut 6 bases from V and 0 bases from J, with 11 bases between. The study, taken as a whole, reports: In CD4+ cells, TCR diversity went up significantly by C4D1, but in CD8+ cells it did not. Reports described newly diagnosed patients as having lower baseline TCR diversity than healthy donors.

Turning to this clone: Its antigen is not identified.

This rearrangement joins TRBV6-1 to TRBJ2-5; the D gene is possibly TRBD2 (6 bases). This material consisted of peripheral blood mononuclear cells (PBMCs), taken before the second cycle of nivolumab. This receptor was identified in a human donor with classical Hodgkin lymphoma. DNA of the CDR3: TGTGCCAGCAGCCAGGGAGGAAACCAAGAGACCCAGTACTTC. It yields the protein CASSQGGNQETQYF.